These 5 T cell receptor beta chains share one sample of origin, sequenced in a study of CD8 T cells in ankylosing spondylitis. Each CDR3 protein gets one entry after TCRdb re-called the 5' RACE reads with MiXCR. This repertoire shows tens of thousands of distinct CDR3 sequences, nearly 5.5% found once; its top ten account for approximately 1.8%. Sequenced sample: blood, either unsorted or a sorted T cell fraction (not recorded which). These receptors all stem from a female donor with ankylosing spondylitis or in good health (not recorded which).

This chain joins TRBV9 and TRBJ2-2; possible D gene TRBD1, 6 bases. The germline V gene has CDR1 SGDLS and CDR2 YYNGEE. The V and J ends lost 2 bases and 5 bases respectively, with 10 bases between them. The CDR3 contains 14 residues. The CDR3 protein is CASSVRTGTGELFF. As DNA, the CDR3 is TGTGCCAGCAGCGTCCGAACAGGGACCGGGGAGCTGTTTTTT.

V is TRBV9 and J is TRBJ2-3, with 8 bases identical to TRBD1. The CDR3 is 15 amino acids. Germline loops: CDR1 SGDLS, CDR2 YYNGEE. V shed 3 bases, J shed 2 bases, and the junction held 5 bases outside the gene matches. CDR3 DNA: TGTGCCAGCAGCGGGGACAGGAGAATCACAGATACGCAGTATTTT. This sequence encodes CASSGDRRITDTQYF.

At least ten counts were recorded for this clonotype. This chain uses TRBV9 with TRBJ2-5; TRBD2 might be the D (5 bases). Per the germline V gene, CDR1 is SGDLS and CDR2 is YYNGEE. This CDR3 has 13 amino acids. The V end was cut by 5 bases, the J end by 5 bases, with 13 bases between. CDR3 DNA sequence: TGTGCCAGCAGTCCAAGGCCGGGGGAGACCCAGTACTTC. Encoded protein: CASSPRPGETQYF.

The chain carries TRBV9 and TRBJ2-7; the D is unclear. CDR3 size: 14 residues. Germline CDR1 reads SGDLS; CDR2 reads YYNGEE. V was trimmed by 1 base and J by 0 bases, leaving 8 bases between them. The CDR3 bases are TGTGCCAGCAGCGTAATCGGTACCTCCTACGAGCAGTACTTC. This encodes CASSVIGTSYEQYF.

This clonotype has ten or more counts. V and J are TRBV9 and TRBJ2-5; D possibly corresponds to TRBD2 (6 bases). Trimming shortened V by 3 bases and J by 5 bases, and 17 bases separated the two germline ends. CDR3 size: 15 residues. Germline assignment: CDR1 SGDLS and CDR2 YYNGEE. CDR3 amino acids: CASSATGTSRETQYF. DNA of the CDR3: TGTGCCAGCAGCGCGACCGGGACTTCACGGGAGACCCAGTACTTC. Supplemented by reference TRBV9 and TRBJ2-5, the full variable domain reads DSGVTQTPKHLITATGQRVTLRCSPRSGDLSVYWYQQSLDQGLQFLIQYYNGEERAKGNILERFSAQQFPDLHSELNLSSLELGDSALYFCASSATGTSRETQYFGPGTRLLVL.